Listed here are 10 T cell receptor beta chains from one sample, sequenced in a study of T cell repertoires in cytomegalovirus infection (dated by TCRdb to about 2019). What the treatment or condition label conveys for this sample: in vitro stimulation with specific CMV peptide epitopes to enrich CMV-specific T cells. Data came from an Illumina HiSeq 1500. Using fastp trimming at Q25 and MiXCR clonotype assembly, TCRdb reanalyzed the public sequencing data and kept in-frame beta chains. CDR3 protein sequences are deduplicated, and each keeps its most common genes and DNA. The sample contains 680,000 or so distinct CDR3 sequences, 30% to 35% of them found a single time. Around a sixth of the sample lies in the top ten. Their antigens remain unidentified. The starting material was cultured PBMCs, obtained from culture after CMV antigen stimulation. All receptors come from a human donor in good health (CMV status not recorded). Some clones in this sample may be carry-over from other donors' samples.

CDR3 sequence: CASSLVGQGAPRSYNEQFF. The CDR3 region has the DNA TGTGCCAGCAGCTTGGTGGGACAGGGGGCTCCGCGCTCCTACAATGAGCAGTTCTTC. The rearrangement joins TRBV5-5 to TRBJ2-1; 12 nucleotides line up with TRBD1. This CDR3 comprises 19 residues. V lost 0 bases and J lost 0; bases outside the gene matches: 7. Germline loops: CDR1 SGHKS, CDR2 YYEKEE (reference sequence).

This clonotype was detected many times. This chain uses TRBV7-6 with TRBJ2-5; D is possibly TRBD2 (5 bases). Germline CDR1 is SGHVS and CDR2 is FNYEAQ. This CDR3 region has 15 residues. Trimming took 4 bases from V and 1 from J, leaving 13 bases between them. For the CDR3, the DNA is TGTGCCAGCAGCTCGGAAACTAGGACCCAAGAGACCCAGTACTTC. Its translation is CASSSETRTQETQYF. The full variable domain, in which reference TRBV7-6 and TRBJ2-5 provide the parts outside the CDR3, is GAGVSQSPRYKVTKRGQDVALRCDPISGHVSLYWYRQALGQGPEFLTYFNYEAQQDKSGLPNDRFSAERPEGSISTLTIQRTEQRDSAMYRCASSSETRTQETQYFGPGTRLLVL.

The sample holds a few counts of this clonotype. V gene TRBV7-6 combines with J gene TRBJ2-7; D not resolved. V dropped 1 base and J dropped 3 bases, with 7 bases sitting between them. This CDR3 region has 13 residues. The germline CDR1 and CDR2 sequences are SGHVS and FNYEAQ. The CDR3 is CASSLDSFYEQYF. DNA of the CDR3: TGTGCCAGCAGCTTAGACTCCTTCTACGAGCAGTACTTC. Full variable domain (missing parts from reference TRBV7-6 and TRBJ2-7): GAGVSQSPRYKVTKRGQDVALRCDPISGHVSLYWYRQALGQGPEFLTYFNYEAQQDKSGLPNDRFSAERPEGSISTLTIQRTEQRDSAMYRCASSLDSFYEQYFGPGTRLTVT.

The V gene is TRBV7-2, the J gene TRBJ2-7; perhaps TRBD1 as D (6 bases). The germline CDR1 and CDR2 sequences are SGHTA and FQGNSA. The V gene lost 5 bases and the J gene lost 2 bases, with 13 bases spanning the gap. The CDR3 is 14 residues long. CDR3 loop: CASSAPDRTYEQYF. In DNA form, the CDR3 reads TGTGCCAGCAGCGCCCCGGACAGAACCTACGAGCAGTACTTC.

This clonotype was counted between two and nine times. CDR3 residues: CASSHSFVTGGRDQETQYF. The CDR3 DNA reads TGCGCCAGCAGCCATTCCTTTGTAACGGGAGGGCGAGACCAAGAGACCCAGTACTTC. The chain employs TRBV4-3 and TRBJ2-5, with 8 bases that match TRBD2. Germline V gene data show CDR1 as LGHNA and CDR2 as YSLEER. The CDR3 covers 19 residues. The V segment lost 3 bases and the J segment 0 bases; nucleotides outside the gene matches: 15.

The chain combines TRBV7-2 with TRBJ2-5, with a possible D match to TRBD2 (5 bases). CDR1 is SGHTA and CDR2 is FQGNSA in the germline V gene. V was pared by 0 bases and J by 5 bases, with 13 bases between. The CDR3 spans 15 residues. In DNA, the CDR3 is TGTGCCAGCAGCTTAGCGAGGGTAGCTTGGGAGACCCAGTACTTC. This encodes CASSLARVAWETQYF.

The chain has TRBV7-2 and TRBJ1-5; D unclear. This CDR3 is 13 amino acids long. Germline CDR1 SGHTA, CDR2 FQGNSA. Trimming shortened V by 3 bases and J by 0 bases, and 3 bases separated the two germline ends. CDR3 loop: CTSSFGSNQPQHF. CDR3 DNA: TGTACCAGCAGCTTCGGTAGCAATCAGCCCCAGCATTTT.

The chain uses TRBV10-3 and TRBJ2-3; D unresolved. This CDR3 region has 13 residues. CDR1 is ENHRY, CDR2 SYGVKD, per germline. Trimming stripped 7 bases from V and 2 bases from J, with 10 bases between. CDR3 DNA sequence: TGTGCCATCAAAGCCACTCTCACAGATACGCAGTATTTT. Translated: CAIKATLTDTQYF.

The chain links TRBV12-3 or TRBV12-4 to TRBJ1-2, with a possible D match to TRBD1 (6 bases). The V end lost 6 bases, the J end lost 8 bases, and 16 bases lay between the germline ends. The CDR3 runs 13 residues. CDR3 region: CASRAQGYKGYTF. In nucleotides, the CDR3 is TGTGCCAGCAGAGCACAGGGATATAAAGGCTACACCTTC.

In its sample, this clonotype was seen many times. The chain links TRBV7-2 to TRBJ2-7; D uncertain. The length of the CDR3 is 14 residues. Trimming pared 3 bases from V and 0 bases from J, leaving 9 bases between. Germline CDR1 and CDR2: SGHTA and FQGNSA. The CDR3 protein is CASSFSRDSYEQYF. The CDR3 nucleotides read TGTGCCAGCAGCTTCTCCAGAGACTCCTACGAGCAGTACTTC.